The text below deals with one T cell receptor (beta chain). Its antigen is not known. The data originate from a study of cytomegalovirus exposure and HLA in healthy donors. Overall study findings and caveats: With high specificity and sensitivity, the classifier reportedly diagnosed cytomegalovirus status. In presence/absence analyses, roughly uniform sequencing depth across donors was assumed.

Each donor was healthy, and each was a bone marrow donor. PCR involved 60 Vbeta and 13 Jbeta primers. As processed by the authors: Unique TCR beta chains numbered around 75 million in a later analysis, with roughly 11 million shared. Here immunoSEQ multiplex PCR was the method, and the copy in TCRdb shows in-frame clones only, minus some. The V and J calls and clone size are taken from that table; D and trimming were inferred from the DNA. The table shows 300,000 or so clones, with about four fifths occurring only once. This receptor was obtained from a woman in her thirties or forties in good health and CMV-seropositive. Material: PBMCs.

The CDR3 region has the DNA TGTGCCAGCAGTGAAGGTGGGGCTCGTTCTGGCTACACCTTC. Translating gives CASSEGGARSGYTF. J is TRBJ1-2 and V is TRBV2; D perhaps matches TRBD1 (5 bases). The CDR3 has 14 residues. Trimming pared 1 base from V and 7 bases from J, leaving 13 bases between. CDR1 SNHLY and CDR2 FYNNEI come from the germline V gene.